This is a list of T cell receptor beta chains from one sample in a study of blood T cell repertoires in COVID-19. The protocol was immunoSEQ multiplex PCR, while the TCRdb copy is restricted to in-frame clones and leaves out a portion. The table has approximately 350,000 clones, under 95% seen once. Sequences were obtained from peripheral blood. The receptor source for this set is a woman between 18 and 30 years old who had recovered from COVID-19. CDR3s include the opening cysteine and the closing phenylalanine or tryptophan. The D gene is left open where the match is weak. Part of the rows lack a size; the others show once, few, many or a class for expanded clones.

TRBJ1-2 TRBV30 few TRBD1 TGTGCCTGTAGGCAGGGGGCGAAGTTCGCCTATGGCTACACCTTC CACRQGAKFAYGYTF
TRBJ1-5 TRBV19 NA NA TGTGCCAGCAATCCGGAGACAGCCAGCAATCAGCCCCAGCATTTT CASNPETASNQPQHF
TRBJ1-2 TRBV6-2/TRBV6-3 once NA TGTGCCAGCAGCCGAGGACAGCTTGGGCGTGGCTACACCTTC CASSRGQLGRGYTF
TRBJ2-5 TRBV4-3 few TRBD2 TGCGCCAGCAGCCAAGAATACGGGAGGGCCTCAGAGACCCAGTACTTC CASSQEYGRASETQYF
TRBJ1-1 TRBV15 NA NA TGTGCCACCAGCAGATCCCATTTAGCCAATGAAGCTTTCTTT CATSRSHLANEAFF
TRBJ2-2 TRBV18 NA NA TGTGCCAGCTCACCCTCAGGGAACACCGGGGAGCTGTTTTTT CASSPSGNTGELFF
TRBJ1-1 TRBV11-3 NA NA TGTGCCAGCAGCTCGACAGTAGTGAACACTGAAGCTTTCTTT CASSSTVVNTEAFF
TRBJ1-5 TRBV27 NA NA TGTGCCAGCAGTTTATCTGGACAGCACTATAGCAATCAGCCCCAGCATTTT CASSLSGQHYSNQPQHF
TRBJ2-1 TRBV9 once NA TGTGCCAGCAGCCCCTCCGCTGAGGAGCAGTTCTTC CASSPSAEEQFF
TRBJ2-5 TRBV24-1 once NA TGTGCCACCAGTGATTTAGGGGGGGCGCAAGAGACCCAGTACTTC CATSDLGGAQETQYF
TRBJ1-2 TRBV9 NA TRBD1 TGTGCCAGCAGCGCGGTTGGACAGGGCTCCTCTTATGGCTACACCTTC CASSAVGQGSSYGYTF
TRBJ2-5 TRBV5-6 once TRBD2 TGTGCCAGCAGCCTCATAACTAGCGGACAAGAGACCCAGTACTTC CASSLITSGQETQYF
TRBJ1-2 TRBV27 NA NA TGTGCCAGCAGTCAGTCTTGGGGCAGACACTATGGCTACACCTTC CASSQSWGRHYGYTF
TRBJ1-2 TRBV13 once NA TGTGCCAGCAGCTTAGACAGTGGCTATGGCTACACCTTC CASSLDSGYGYTF
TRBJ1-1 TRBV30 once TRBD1 TGTGCCTGGAGGGGGGACAGCCCGAACACTGAAGCTTTCTTT CAWRGDSPNTEAFF
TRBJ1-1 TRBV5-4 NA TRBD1 TGTGCCAGCAGCTACCCCCCAGGACAGGGGGACACTGAAGCTTTCTTT CASSYPPGQGDTEAFF
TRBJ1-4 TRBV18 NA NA TGTGCCAGCTCACTAACCGGGACAACGGGGGAAAAACTGTTTTTT CASSLTGTTGEKLFF
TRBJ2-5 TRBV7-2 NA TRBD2 TGTGCCAGCAGCCCAGCGGGATTTGTCCCGGAGACCCAGTACTTC CASSPAGFVPETQYF
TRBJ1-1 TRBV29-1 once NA TGCAGCGTTGCTGGAGGGGGGGACACTGAAGCTTTCTTT CSVAGGGDTEAFF
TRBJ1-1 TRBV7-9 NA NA TGTGCCAGCAGCTTAGCAAGGGGTGAAGCTTTCTTT CASSLARGEAFF
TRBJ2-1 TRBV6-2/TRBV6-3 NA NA TGTGCCAGCAGCGGTAGCGGTCCCTACAATGAGCAGTTCTTC CASSGSGPYNEQFF
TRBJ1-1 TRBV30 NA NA TGTGCCTGGACCTATATGGTAGTGAACACTGAAGCTTTCTTT CAWTYMVVNTEAFF
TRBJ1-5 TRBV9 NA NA TGTGCCAGCAGCGTGGACATGGATCAGCCCCAGCATTTT CASSVDMDQPQHF
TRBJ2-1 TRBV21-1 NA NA TGTGCCAGCAGCAAAGGGGACAGGGGCTACAATGAGCAGTTCTTC CASSKGDRGYNEQFF
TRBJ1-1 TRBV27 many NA TGTGCCAGCAGTATCGGGACTGACACTGAAGCTTTCTTT CASSIGTDTEAFF
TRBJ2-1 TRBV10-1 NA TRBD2 TGCGCCAGCAGTAAGACTAGCGGGAGATCCTACAATGAGCAGTTCTTC CASSKTSGRSYNEQFF
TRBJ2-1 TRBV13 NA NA TGTGCCAGCAGCGCCTCACAGGGGTTGGGAGCGGGAGTTAAGCTAAAGTGGCGCAATGAGCAGTTCTTC CASSASQGLGAGVKLKWRNEQFF
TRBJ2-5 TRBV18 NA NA TGTGCCAGCTCGCCAGGACACCCCGGGCAAGAGACCCAGTACTTC CASSPGHPGQETQYF
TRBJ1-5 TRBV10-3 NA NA TGTGCCATCAAGGAGGGGAATCAGCCCCAGCATTTT CAIKEGNQPQHF
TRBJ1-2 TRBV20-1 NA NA TGCAGTGCTGCAGGGTATGGCTACACCTTC CSAAGYGYTF
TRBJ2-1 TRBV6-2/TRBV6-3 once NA TGTGCCAGCAGTGCGAACAGGGTGAATGAGCAGTTCTTC CASSANRVNEQFF
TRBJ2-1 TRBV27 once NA TGTGCCAGCAGTTTATCAGACAGCAACGAGCAGTTCTTC CASSLSDSNEQFF
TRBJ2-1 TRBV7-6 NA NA TGTGCCTCCTCTCTGGTAGCAATATACAATGAGCAGTTCTTC CASSLVAIYNEQFF
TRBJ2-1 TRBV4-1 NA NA TGCGCCAGCAGCCAAGCGGGGAGCTCCTACAATGAGCAGTTCTTC CASSQAGSSYNEQFF
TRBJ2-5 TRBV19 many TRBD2 TGTGCCAGTAGTATAGGGACTAGCGGAGAGAAAGAGACCCAGTACTTC CASSIGTSGEKETQYF
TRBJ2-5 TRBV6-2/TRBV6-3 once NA TGTGCCAGCAGCCCCGAGGTCAGACAGAAGTACCAAGAGACCCAGTACTTC CASSPEVRQKYQETQYF
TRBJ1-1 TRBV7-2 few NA TGTGCCAGCAGCTTAGTCGGTCAGGGCCCTGAAGCTTTCTTT CASSLVGQGPEAFF
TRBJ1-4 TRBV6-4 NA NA TGTGCCAGCAGTCTTTACAGGCGCGTAGCTGAAAAACTGTTTTTT CASSLYRRVAEKLFF
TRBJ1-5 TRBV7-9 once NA TGTGCCAGCAGCTTTAGTGGCAGGGATCAGCCCCAGCATTTT CASSFSGRDQPQHF
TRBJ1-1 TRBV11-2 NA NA TGTGCCAGCAGCGAGTTCGCTGAAGCTTTCTTT CASSEFAEAFF
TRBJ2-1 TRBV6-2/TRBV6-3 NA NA TGTGCCAGCAGTTACTCGTCGCCAGGGCGGAAAACAAAGAATGAGCAGTTCTTC CASSYSSPGRKTKNEQFF
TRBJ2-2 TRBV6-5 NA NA TGTGCCAGCAGTTACTCGGCGGGAACCGGGGAGCTGTTTTTT CASSYSAGTGELFF
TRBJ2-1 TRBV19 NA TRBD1 TGTGCCAGTAGTATAGGTGGGACAGGAAAGCAGTTCTTC CASSIGGTGKQFF